This TCR beta chain was recovered during a study of technical replicates of blood from several donors. The data were produced by immunoSEQ multiplex PCR, yet TCRdb's version contains in-frame clones alone and is incomplete. Found here are some 73,000 clones, 85% to 95% of them singletons; the top ten hold about 4.5%. V was cut by 4 bases and J by 5 bases, with 15 bases left in between. Germline CDR1 reads SGHRS; CDR2 reads YFSETQ. The CDR3 is 14 amino acids. Sequencing was carried out using PBMCs. The sequence derives from a human donor in good health. Some clones in this sample may be carry-over from other donors' samples. The chain couples TRBV5-1 to TRBJ1-1, with D possibly being TRBD1 (5 bases). CDR3 bases: TGCGCCAGCAGCCGGGACGGGAGGGAGACTGAAGCTTTCTTT. Translated, it gives CASSRDGRETEAFF.